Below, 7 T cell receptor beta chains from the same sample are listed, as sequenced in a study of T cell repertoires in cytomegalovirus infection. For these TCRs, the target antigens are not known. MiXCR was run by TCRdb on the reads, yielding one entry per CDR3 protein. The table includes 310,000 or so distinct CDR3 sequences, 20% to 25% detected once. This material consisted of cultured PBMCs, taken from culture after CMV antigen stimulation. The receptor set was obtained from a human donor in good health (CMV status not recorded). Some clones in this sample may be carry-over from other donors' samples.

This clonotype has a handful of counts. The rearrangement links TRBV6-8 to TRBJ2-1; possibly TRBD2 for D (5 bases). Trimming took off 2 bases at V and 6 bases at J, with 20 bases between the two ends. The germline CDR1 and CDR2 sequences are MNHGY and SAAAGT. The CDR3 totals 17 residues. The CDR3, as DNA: TGTGCCAGCAGTTACATCTCCGGCGGGCGAGCCCCCAATGAGCAGTTCTTC. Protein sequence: CASSYISGGRAPNEQFF.

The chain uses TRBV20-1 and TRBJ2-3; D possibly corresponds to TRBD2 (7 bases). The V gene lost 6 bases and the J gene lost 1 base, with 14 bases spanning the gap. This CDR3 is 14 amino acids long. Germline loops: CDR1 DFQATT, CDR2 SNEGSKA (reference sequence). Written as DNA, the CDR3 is TGCAGTGCCCGACGCGGGGGCGGCACAGATACGCAGTATTTT. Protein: CSARRGGGTDTQYF.

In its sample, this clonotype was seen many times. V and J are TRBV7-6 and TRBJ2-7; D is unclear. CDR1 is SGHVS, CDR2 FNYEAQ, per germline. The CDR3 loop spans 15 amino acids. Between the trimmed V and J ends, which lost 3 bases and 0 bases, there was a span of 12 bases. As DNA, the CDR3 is TGTGCCAGCAGCTTGGGGAAGGGTGGCTCCTACGAGCAGTACTTC. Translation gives CASSLGKGGSYEQYF.

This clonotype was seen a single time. In nucleotides, the CDR3 is TGTGCCACCAGCAGAGATAAGGGAACAGGGGCCCAGTACTTC. Amino acid sequence: CATSRDKGTGAQYF. J is TRBJ2-5 and V is TRBV15; 7 bases match TRBD1. The CDR3 is 14 amino acids. Germline CDR1 is LNHNV and CDR2 is YYDKDF (reference sequence). V was pared by 0 bases and J by 9 bases, with 7 bases of the junction left unmatched.

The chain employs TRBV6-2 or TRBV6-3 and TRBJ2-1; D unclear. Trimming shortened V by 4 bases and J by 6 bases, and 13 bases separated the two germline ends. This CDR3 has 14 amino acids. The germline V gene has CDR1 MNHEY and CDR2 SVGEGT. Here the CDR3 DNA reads TGTGCCAGCAGTTTCCAAAGACCCCGCAATGAGCAGTTCTTC. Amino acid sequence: CASSFQRPRNEQFF.

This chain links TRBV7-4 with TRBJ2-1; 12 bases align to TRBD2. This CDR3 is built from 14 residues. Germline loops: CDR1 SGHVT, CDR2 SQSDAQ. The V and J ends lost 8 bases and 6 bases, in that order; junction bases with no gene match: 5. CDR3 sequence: CASHPSGRANEQFF. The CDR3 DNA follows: TGTGCCAGCCACCCTAGCGGGAGGGCCAATGAGCAGTTCTTC. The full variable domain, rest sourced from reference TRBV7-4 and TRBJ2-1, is GAGVSQSPRYKVAKRGRDVALRCDSISGHVTLYWYRQTLGQGSEVLTYSQSDAQRDKSGRPSGRFSAERPERSVSTLKIQRTEQGDSAVYLCASHPSGRANEQFFGPGTRLTVL.

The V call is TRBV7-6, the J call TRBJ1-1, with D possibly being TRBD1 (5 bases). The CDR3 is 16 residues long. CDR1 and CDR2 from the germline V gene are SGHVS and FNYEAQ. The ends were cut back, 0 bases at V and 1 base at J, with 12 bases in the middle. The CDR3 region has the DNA TGTGCCAGCAGCTTAGCATCAGGGTTAGGGAACACTGAAGCTTTCTTT. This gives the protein CASSLASGLGNTEAFF. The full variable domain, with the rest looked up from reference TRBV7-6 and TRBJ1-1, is GAGVSQSPRYKVTKRGQDVALRCDPISGHVSLYWYRQALGQGPEFLTYFNYEAQQDKSGLPNDRFSAERPEGSISTLTIQRTEQRDSAMYRCASSLASGLGNTEAFFGQGTRLTVV.